This T cell receptor (beta chain) was sequenced for a study of tumor and adjacent non-tumor tissue in lung cancer. Regarding the study as a whole: TCR diversity was significantly greater in tumor than normal lung tissue.

The library came from three nested PCR rounds adapted from ARM-PCR protocols. TCRdb reprocessed the multiplex PCR reads via MiXCR and lists one record per CDR3 protein. The table lists about 110,000 distinct CDR3 sequences, roughly 80% of them singletons. Notes on this clonotype: What it binds is not known. Relative to the germline gene, one junction end is altered; a read error may explain this.

Germline CDR1 is SQVTM and CDR2 is ANQGSEA. The length of the CDR3 is 14 residues. No cell sorting was done before RNA was extracted from the tissue. Between August and November 2014, newly diagnosed, chemotherapy-naive lung cancer patients underwent thoracic surgery in China. This chain joins TRBV29-1 and TRBJ2-7; 8 bases match TRBD1. The clonotype comes from an older woman with non-small cell lung cancer. Sequences were obtained from lung tumor tissue. The CDR3 reads CNVVPGRGRSEQCF. The CDR3 nucleotides are TGCAACGTTGTCCCGGGCAGGGGGCGTAGCGAGCAGTGCTTC.